This entry is about one T cell receptor (beta chain). The target antigen is unknown. Germline V CDR1 and CDR2: MDHEN, SYDVKM. V was trimmed by 2 bases and J by 3 bases, leaving 8 bases between them. CDR3 length equals 13 residues. This entry comes from a study of OX40 agonist ivuxolimab in advanced cancers. About the study: Dosing consisted of intravenous ivuxolimab at 0.01 to 10 mg/kg every 2 weeks. Study-level findings and limits: CD8+ T cells (on average) carried more expanded clones than CD4+ T cells.

Produced via immunoSEQ multiplex PCR; TCRdb's table is partial and in-frame only. Altogether roughly 80,000 clones are present, under 90% being singletons, with the ten largest covering approximately 1.9%. The genes are TRBV28 and TRBJ2-7; D is perhaps TRBD2 (5 bases). This clonotype originated in an adult with an advanced solid tumor such as melanoma, head and neck, liver or kidney cancer. The material was CD4+ or CD8+ T cells sorted from blood, obtained in a trial of the OX40 agonist ivuxolimab. DNA for the CDR3: TGTGCCAGCAGTTTAGGTCGGGACTACGAGCAGTACTTC. It translates to CASSLGRDYEQYF.